This TCR beta chain was sequenced during a study of CD8+CD57+ T cells in acquired aplastic anemia. Overall study context: Quantities of DNA derived from sorted CD4+ and CD8+ cells averaged around 3 ug. Overall study results and limits: CD8+ Simpson's diversity showed no significant patient-control difference. In common between the patients and the controls were some 29 CD8+ CDR3 sequences.

Of note for this clonotype: Its antigen remains unknown.

The authors sequenced patients whose flow cytometry had shown CD8+CD57+ cell expansion. Blood sampling was performed on the patients, and none of them had received therapy by then. Genomic DNA, the template, was used for profiling of the TCR beta VDJ and CDR3. Using its own MiXCR run on the reads, TCRdb lists one record per CDR3 protein. The sample has around 290,000 distinct CDR3 sequences; roughly 53% are singletons. The germline V gene has CDR1 SEHNR and CDR2 FQNEAQ (reference sequence). Trimming removed 4 bases at V and 8 bases at J, with 8 bases between. The CDR3 has 11 residues. This sequence was found in a human donor with aplastic anemia. This chain uses TRBV7-9 with TRBJ1-1; D remains unclear. The sequencing sample was made of sorted CD4+, CD8+, or CD8+CD57+ T cells (not recorded which) from PBMCs. The CDR3 sequence is CASSSSWEAFF. CDR3 in DNA: TGTGCCAGCAGCTCGAGTTGGGAAGCTTTCTTT.